This note documents a single TCR beta chain sequence. The record originates from a study of blood T cell repertoires in COVID-19. About the study: The United States, Italy and Spain were the sources of the acute and convalescent COVID-19 samples. PBMCs, B-cell-depleted T cells, or T cells provided the cDNA or gDNA that made up the material.

Trimming took off 0 bases at V and 5 bases at J, with 8 bases between the two ends. This CDR3 is built from 13 residues. From germline, CDR1 is SGHNT and CDR2 YYREEE (reference sequence). In the original analysis: For nucleated cells, counts were estimated from reference gene primer amplification. Assay used: immunoSEQ multiplex PCR; TCRdb lists only in-frame clones, some missing. D and trimming come from the DNA, and the V and J calls and clone size come from that table. Of 71,000 or so clones in the sample, approximately 83% were seen once. The sequence was collected from a man aged 70-80 years with acute or convalescent COVID-19. The gene calls are TRBV5-4 and TRBJ1-1; possible D gene TRBD1, 5 bases. The specimen sequenced was peripheral blood. CDR3 DNA sequence: TGTGCCAGCAGCTTGGTACAGGTGACTGAAGCTTTCTTT. Translation gives CASSLVQVTEAFF.